The clone carrying this T cell receptor beta chain came up a few times. As yet, its antigen is unknown. The data were obtained in a study of T cells after yellow fever vaccination. Findings and limits, study-wide: Contamination of FACS-sorted repertoires by abundant clonotypes from the bulk population could occur.

The TCR cDNA carried a universal primer site and UMIs from 5'RACE template switching. TCRdb independently ran MiXCR on the 5' RACE reads; one entry per CDR3 protein. The data contain about 110,000 distinct CDR3 sequences, under 9% of them singletons. CDR1 MDHEN and CDR2 SYDVKM come from the germline V gene. The CDR3 totals 15 residues. With 5 bases clipped from V and 0 bases from J, the junction kept 7 bases outside the gene matches. The sample in question was CD8+ T cells sorted from PBMCs, obtained 45 days after the yellow fever booster vaccination. This clonotype originated in a young man who received the YFV17D yellow fever vaccine. This chain joins TRBV28 and TRBJ2-7, with 7 bases matching TRBD1. CDR3 amino acids: CASSKDRPSSYEQYF. The CDR3 DNA is TGTGCCAGCAGTAAGGACAGGCCAAGCTCCTACGAGCAGTACTTC.